The rows below give T cell receptor beta chains drawn from one sample of a study of CXCR3-negative and CXCR3-positive naive CD8 T cells. TCRdb reprocessed the 5' RACE reads and reports one entry per CDR3 protein, with no DNA. This sample's table has approximately 88,000 distinct CDR3 sequences. The sequencing sample was made of naive CXCR3- CD8+ T cells from blood. These receptors were obtained from a human donor in good health. Some clones in this sample may be carry-over from other donors' samples. CDR3s include the opening cysteine and the closing phenylalanine or tryptophan.

j_gene: TRBJ2-7; v_gene: TRBV11-2; CDR3aa: CASSLDSAGGPTDYEQYF
j_gene: TRBJ1-2; v_gene: TRBV12-3/TRBV12-4; CDR3aa: CAIRTYGGYGYTF
j_gene: TRBJ2-3; v_gene: TRBV21-1; CDR3aa: CASSHPLSRKMTDTQYF
j_gene: TRBJ1-1; v_gene: TRBV7-9; CDR3aa: CASSLDGGSTEAFF
j_gene: TRBJ2-1; v_gene: TRBV12-3/TRBV12-4; CDR3aa: CASAFGSYNEQFF
j_gene: TRBJ2-7; v_gene: TRBV10-2; CDR3aa: CASRTGAYEQYF
j_gene: TRBJ2-5; v_gene: TRBV7-6; CDR3aa: CASSLSLRETQYF
j_gene: TRBJ1-5; v_gene: TRBV19; CDR3aa: CASTTAGAVQPQHF
j_gene: TRBJ2-7; v_gene: TRBV3-1; CDR3aa: CASSQEGWSSYEQYF
j_gene: TRBJ1-1; v_gene: TRBV7-9; CDR3aa: CASSLLGQGPMNTEAFF
j_gene: TRBJ2-3; v_gene: TRBV30; CDR3aa: CAWSASGTGGTDTQYF
j_gene: TRBJ2-3; v_gene: TRBV20-1; CDR3aa: CSVTGPDTQYF
j_gene: TRBJ2-1; v_gene: TRBV23-1; CDR3aa: CASRLAGGYNEQFF
j_gene: TRBJ2-1; v_gene: TRBV6-2/TRBV6-3; CDR3aa: CASQTWTSEQFF
j_gene: TRBJ1-5; v_gene: TRBV28; CDR3aa: CASSLVDTGNQPQHF
j_gene: TRBJ1-1; v_gene: TRBV7-9; CDR3aa: CASSPYRGDTEAFF
j_gene: TRBJ2-4; v_gene: TRBV29-1; CDR3aa: CSVETANQNIQYF
j_gene: TRBJ1-2; v_gene: TRBV29-1; CDR3aa: CSVASEGNYGYTF
j_gene: TRBJ2-1; v_gene: TRBV28; CDR3aa: CASSLPGTSYNEQFF
j_gene: TRBJ2-1; v_gene: TRBV12-3/TRBV12-4; CDR3aa: CASTSGGGSYNEQFF
j_gene: TRBJ1-1; v_gene: TRBV12-3/TRBV12-4; CDR3aa: CASSSPDSEAFF
j_gene: TRBJ1-1; v_gene: TRBV2; CDR3aa: CASSLRDKNTEAFF
j_gene: TRBJ2-7; v_gene: TRBV28; CDR3aa: CASSPREGRSYEQYF
j_gene: TRBJ2-1; v_gene: TRBV6-5; CDR3aa: CAASGSTYNEQFF
j_gene: TRBJ2-5; v_gene: TRBV5-6; CDR3aa: CASSPTDQETQYF
j_gene: TRBJ1-1; v_gene: TRBV5-1; CDR3aa: CASSLAVNTEAFF
j_gene: TRBJ2-7; v_gene: TRBV11-2; CDR3aa: CASRPTSYEQYF
j_gene: TRBJ1-2; v_gene: TRBV27; CDR3aa: CASRSEESNYGYTF
j_gene: TRBJ2-1; v_gene: TRBV7-3; CDR3aa: CASSSGLTYNEQFF
j_gene: TRBJ2-7; v_gene: TRBV5-6; CDR3aa: CASSWGQGEYEQYF
j_gene: TRBJ2-3; v_gene: TRBV10-3; CDR3aa: CAISDPTDTQYF
j_gene: TRBJ2-1; v_gene: TRBV5-8; CDR3aa: CASSFGLLGNEQFF
j_gene: TRBJ2-3; v_gene: TRBV29-1; CDR3aa: CSVDLAGVGTDTQYF
j_gene: TRBJ2-7; v_gene: TRBV6-5; CDR3aa: CASSSPKQGAVNYEQYF
j_gene: TRBJ1-1; v_gene: TRBV2; CDR3aa: CANRQGTEAFF
j_gene: TRBJ2-6; v_gene: TRBV29-1; CDR3aa: CSANDATSGANVLTF
j_gene: TRBJ2-5; v_gene: TRBV12-3/TRBV12-4; CDR3aa: CASSPEGLQETQYF
j_gene: TRBJ2-3; v_gene: TRBV7-3; CDR3aa: CASSPFSSDTQYF
j_gene: TRBJ1-6; v_gene: TRBV13; CDR3aa: CASSPYPSSYNSPLHF
j_gene: TRBJ2-5; v_gene: TRBV28; CDR3aa: CASSSHRDARWETQYF
j_gene: TRBJ2-1; v_gene: TRBV14; CDR3aa: CASSQPGTGRADEQFF